This TCR beta chain was captured in a study of beta chain features in type 1 diabetes. Regarding the study as a whole: At VDJ recombination sites, type 1 diabetes patients had fewer insertions and more deleted nucleotides.

Every participating donor gave one draw, a heparinised blood sample averaging around 0.11 L. Each sorted fraction was over 98% pure. Note on this clone: No antigen is known for it.

Expressed TCRB transcripts were sequenced because the isolated RNA had all been reverse transcribed beforehand. This table comes from immunoSEQ multiplex PCR, and its TCRdb copy is limited to in-frame clones, with some not included. This table has around 250,000 clones, 13% to 15% appearing once. Per the germline V gene, CDR1 is LNHDA and CDR2 is SQIVND (reference sequence). CDR3 length: 19 residues. V was pared by 3 bases and J by 4 bases, with 10 bases of the junction left unmatched. The TCR was taken from a woman aged 40 to 50 in good health. The V and J genes are TRBV19 and TRBJ2-1; TRBD2 aligns across 15 bases. The sample taken for sequencing was naive CD4+ T cells from blood. The CDR3 region is CASSMIGTSGGRGYNEQFF. DNA for the CDR3: TGTGCCAGTAGTATGATAGGGACTAGCGGGGGGCGGGGGTACAATGAGCAGTTCTTC.